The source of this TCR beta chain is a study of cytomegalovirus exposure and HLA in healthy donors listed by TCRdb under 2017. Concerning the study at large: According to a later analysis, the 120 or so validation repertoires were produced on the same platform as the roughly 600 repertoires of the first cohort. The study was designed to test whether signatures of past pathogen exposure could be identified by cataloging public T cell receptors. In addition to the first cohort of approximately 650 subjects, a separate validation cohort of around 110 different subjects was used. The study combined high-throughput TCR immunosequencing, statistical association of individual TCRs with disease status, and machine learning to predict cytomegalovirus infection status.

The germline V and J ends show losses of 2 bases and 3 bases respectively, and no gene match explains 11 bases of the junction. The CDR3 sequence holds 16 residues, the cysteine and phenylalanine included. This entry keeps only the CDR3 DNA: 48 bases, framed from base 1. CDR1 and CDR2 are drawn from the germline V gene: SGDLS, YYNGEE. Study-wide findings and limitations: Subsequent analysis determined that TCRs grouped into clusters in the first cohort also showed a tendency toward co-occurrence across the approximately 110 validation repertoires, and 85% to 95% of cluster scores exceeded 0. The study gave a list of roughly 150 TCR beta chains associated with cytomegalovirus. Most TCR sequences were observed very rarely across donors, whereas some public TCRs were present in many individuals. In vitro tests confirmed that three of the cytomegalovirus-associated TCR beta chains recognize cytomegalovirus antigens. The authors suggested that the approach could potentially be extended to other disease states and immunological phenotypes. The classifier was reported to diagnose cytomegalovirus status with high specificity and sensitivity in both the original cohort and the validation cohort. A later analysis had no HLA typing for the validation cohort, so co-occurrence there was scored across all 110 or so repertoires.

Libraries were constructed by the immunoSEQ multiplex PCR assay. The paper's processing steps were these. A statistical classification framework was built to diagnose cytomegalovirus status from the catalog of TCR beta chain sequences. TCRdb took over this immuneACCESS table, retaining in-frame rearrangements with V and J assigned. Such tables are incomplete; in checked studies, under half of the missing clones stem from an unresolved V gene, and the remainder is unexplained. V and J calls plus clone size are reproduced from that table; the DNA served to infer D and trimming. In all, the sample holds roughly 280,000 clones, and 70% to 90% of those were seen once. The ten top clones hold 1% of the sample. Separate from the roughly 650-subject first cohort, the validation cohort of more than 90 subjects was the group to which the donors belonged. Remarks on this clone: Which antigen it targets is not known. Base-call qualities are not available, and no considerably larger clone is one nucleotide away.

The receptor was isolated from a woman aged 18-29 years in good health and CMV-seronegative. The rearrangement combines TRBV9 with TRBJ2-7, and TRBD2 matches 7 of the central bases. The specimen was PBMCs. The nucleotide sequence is TGTGCCAGCAGCGTGGCAGCCGGGGGGACCTTCTACGAGCAGTACTTC. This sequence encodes CASSVAAGGTFYEQYF.